The 24 T cell receptor beta chains listed next were all sequenced from one sample in a study of CD8 T cells in Susac syndrome. Reverse transcription of roughly 0.45 to 1 ug RNA was performed with random hexamers. TCRdb reprocessed the immunoSEQ multiplex PCR reads via MiXCR and lists one record per CDR3 protein. The sample yields about 130,000 distinct CDR3 sequences, 75% to 90% seen once. Sequencing was carried out using CD8+ T cells from PBMCs. Receptors originate from a human donor with multiple sclerosis.

V is TRBV5-1 and J is TRBJ1-6; D may be TRBD1 (5 bases). V gave up 2 bases and J gave up 10 bases, with 22 bases separating them. The CDR3 consists of 17 residues. Germline V CDR1 and CDR2: SGHRS, YFSETQ. The CDR3 protein is CASSLRGASLFGSPLHF. CDR3 bases: TGCGCCAGCAGCTTACGGGGCGCCAGCCTGTTTGGCTCACCCCTCCACTTT.

This clonotype appeared once. The gene calls are TRBV19 and TRBJ2-3; D is unresolved. The germline V gene has CDR1 LNHDA and CDR2 SQIVND (reference sequence). Deletions cut 5 bases from V and 2 bases from J, with 11 bases between. This CDR3 has 14 amino acids. The CDR3 bases are TGTGCCAGTAGTCTAAATCCCCTCACAGATACGCAGTATTTT. Translated: CASSLNPLTDTQYF.

The gene calls are TRBV12-3 or TRBV12-4 and TRBJ1-1; D remains unclear. The CDR3 contains 15 residues. The V and J ends lost 1 base and 0 bases respectively, with 9 bases between them. The CDR3 bases are TGTGCCAGCAGTTTAGACCCAGGATTGAACACTGAAGCTTTCTTT. This sequence encodes CASSLDPGLNTEAFF.

This chain links TRBV27 with TRBJ2-1, with D uncertain. V gave up 7 bases and J gave up 0 bases, with 13 bases separating them. This CDR3 is built from 15 residues. Per the germline V gene, CDR1 is MNHEY and CDR2 is SMNVEV (reference sequence). CDR3 sequence: CASTPRTSSYNEQFF. The CDR3 bases are TGTGCCAGCACCCCTAGGACCAGCTCCTACAATGAGCAGTTCTTC.

This clonotype was observed once. The J gene is TRBJ2-2, the V gene TRBV6-5; D is tentatively TRBD1 or TRBD2 (6 bases each). CDR3 size: 14 residues. V lost 7 bases and J 8 bases, leaving 17 bases between the germline ends. Germline CDR1 and CDR2: MNHEY and SVGAGI. CDR3 region: CASNFLGGGGELFF. As DNA, the CDR3 is TGTGCCAGCAATTTCTTAGGAGGGGGTGGGGAGCTGTTTTTT.

The V and J genes are TRBV12-3 or TRBV12-4 and TRBJ1-2; D is ambiguous. V lost 2 bases, J lost 7 bases, and 17 bases lay in between. The CDR3 is 15 residues long. CDR3 sequence (DNA): TGTGCCAGCAGTTTACGAGCGATGCCACACGGTGGCTACACCTTC. Residues: CASSLRAMPHGGYTF.

The chain combines TRBV15 with TRBJ1-2; 10 nucleotides line up with TRBD1. The J segment lost 6 bases and the V segment lost 4 bases, leaving 11 bases of the junction unmatched. This CDR3 contains 16 residues. Per the germline V gene, CDR1 is LNHNV and CDR2 is YYDKDF (reference sequence). Here the CDR3 DNA reads TGTGCCACCAGCATATTTAGGGACAGGGGAAGAAATGGCTACACCTTC. Translating gives CATSIFRDRGRNGYTF.

This chain uses TRBV11-2 with TRBJ2-3; 9 nucleotides line up with TRBD1. The CDR3 runs 15 residues. The V gene end was trimmed by 5 bases and the J gene end by 3 bases; junction bases not matched to a gene: 6. The V gene's germline CDR1 is SGHAT and CDR2 FQNNGV. The CDR3: CASSLTGGRTDTQYF. CDR3 nucleotides: TGTGCCAGCAGCCTCACAGGGGGCCGGACAGATACGCAGTATTTT.

This clonotype was found a few times. The chain couples TRBV7-6 to TRBJ1-1; D remains ambiguous. Germline V lookup: CDR1 SGHVS, CDR2 FNYEAQ. V gave up 8 bases and J gave up 0 bases, with 7 bases separating them. The CDR3 is made up of 12 amino acids. CDR3 sequence (DNA): TGTGCCAGCGGTCCATTGAACACTGAAGCTTTCTTT. Translating it yields CASGPLNTEAFF.

The V and J genes are TRBV6-5 and TRBJ1-1; no reliable D call. The CDR3 has 14 amino acids. Germline CDR1 and CDR2: MNHEY and SVGAGI. Trimming took 2 bases from V and 4 from J, leaving 11 bases between them. The CDR3 here is CASSYVGASTEAFF. The DNA of the CDR3 is TGTGCCAGCAGTTACGTGGGCGCAAGCACTGAAGCTTTCTTT.

V and J are TRBV9 and TRBJ2-6; D ambiguous. With 3 bases removed from V and 0 bases from J, the gap between germline ends came to 7 bases. This CDR3 comprises 15 residues. Germline V lookup: CDR1 SGDLS, CDR2 YYNGEE. For the CDR3, the DNA is TGTGCCAGCAGCGGGGCCCGCTCTGGGGCCAACGTCCTGACTTTC. Translation: CASSGARSGANVLTF.

The gene calls are TRBV10-3 and TRBJ2-7; D is unclear. Germline V gene sequence: CDR1 ENHRY, CDR2 SYGVKD. The CDR3 extends over 13 amino acids. Trimming took 3 bases from V and 6 from J, leaving 12 bases between them. In DNA form, the CDR3 reads TGTGCCATCAGTGAAGGTTCCGGGCTCGAGCAGTACTTC. It is translated as CAISEGSGLEQYF.

In this sample, this clonotype turned up a few times. The rearrangement joins TRBV6-2 or TRBV6-3 to TRBJ2-3; 9 bases fit TRBD1. Germline trimming cut 2 bases from V and 6 bases from J; bases unmatched to any gene: 3. Germline V gives CDR1 MNHEY, CDR2 SVGEGT. This CDR3 comprises 14 residues. In DNA form, the CDR3 reads TGTGCCAGCAGTTACGCACAGGGGGCCGATACGCAGTATTTT. Amino acids: CASSYAQGADTQYF.

The chain is built from TRBV19 and TRBJ1-1, with a weak D call TRBD1 (6 bases). This CDR3 is 14 amino acids long. Germline loops: CDR1 LNHDA, CDR2 SQIVND (reference sequence). V gave up 5 bases and J gave up 4 bases, with 14 bases separating them. DNA of the CDR3: TGTGCCAGTAGTCCCAACTCAGGGGCCACTGAAGCTTTCTTT. This sequence encodes CASSPNSGATEAFF.

This clonotype was seen only once. V and J are TRBV12-3 or TRBV12-4 and TRBJ2-7; D is unclear. V was cut by 1 base and J by 0 bases, with 7 bases left in between. This CDR3 contains 14 residues. Here the CDR3 reads CASSLGGSSYEQYV. In DNA form, the CDR3 reads TGTGCCAGCAGTTTAGGGGGATCCTCCTACGAGCAGTACGTC.

J is TRBJ1-4 and V is TRBV12-3 or TRBV12-4; D is uncertain. Trimming left V 7 bases short and J 0 bases short, with 12 bases between. The CDR3 has 15 amino acids. The CDR3 DNA reads TGTGCCAGCAAACTAGACGGATCAACTAATGAAAAACTGTTTTTT. Its translation: CASKLDGSTNEKLFF.

The chain couples TRBV7-9 to TRBJ2-7; D is unresolved. Trimming shortened V by 4 bases and J by 1 base, and 8 bases separated the two germline ends. Germline-derived CDR1 and CDR2 are SEHNR and FQNEAQ (reference sequence). CDR3 length equals 13 residues. As DNA, the CDR3 is TGTGCCAGCAGCTGGAGTTCGTCCTACGAGCAGTACTTC. This codes for CASSWSSSYEQYF.

V and J are TRBV29-1 and TRBJ1-1; the match to TRBD1 covers 7 bases. The CDR3 contains 13 residues. Looked up from germline, CDR1 is SQVTM and CDR2 is ANQGSEA. After removal of 7 bases from V and 0 bases from J, the junction contained 5 bases not matched to a gene. The DNA for the CDR3 is TGCAGCGCAGCGACAGGGATGAACACTGAAGCTTTCTTT. Translating it yields CSAATGMNTEAFF. Filled out from reference TRBV29-1 and TRBJ1-1, the complete variable domain reads SAVISQKPSRDICQRGTSLTIQCQVDSQVTMMFWYRQQPGQSLTLIATANQGSEATYESGFVIDKFPISRPNLTFSTLTVSNMSPEDSSIYLCSAATGMNTEAFFGQGTRLTVV.

The CDR3 protein is CASSRPGRGQETQYF. The CDR3 nucleotides read TGTGCCAGCAGCCGCCCAGGCAGGGGGCAAGAGACCCAGTACTTC. The chain has TRBV7-9 and TRBJ2-5; TRBD1 agrees at 7 bases. After removal of 5 bases from V and 2 bases from J, the junction contained 8 bases not matched to a gene. This CDR3 has 15 residues. Per germline, CDR1 SEHNR and CDR2 FQNEAQ (reference sequence).

This clonotype was seen more than once but under ten times. This rearrangement joins TRBV27 to TRBJ1-1; D is ambiguous. CDR1 and CDR2 from the germline V gene are MNHEY and SMNVEV (reference sequence). Trimming pared 5 bases from V and 4 bases from J, leaving 8 bases between. There are 12 residues in the CDR3. In DNA form, the CDR3 reads TGTGCCAGCAGTCCAGACGGCACTGAAGCTTTCTTT. Translating gives CASSPDGTEAFF.

The DNA for the CDR3 is TGCGCCAGCAGCCCAAGGGGGACTAGCGGGACTTTCACAGATACGCAGTATTTT. This codes for CASSPRGTSGTFTDTQYF. The chain is built from TRBV5-1 and TRBJ2-3; 13 nucleotides match TRBD2. There are 18 residues in the CDR3. Germline CDR1 SGHRS, CDR2 YFSETQ. J gave up 2 bases and V 4 bases, and 10 bases lay outside the gene matches.

The CDR3 here is CSARDGGDYGYTF. In nucleotides, the CDR3 is TGCAGTGCTAGAGATGGTGGGGACTATGGCTACACCTTC. The chain links TRBV20-1 to TRBJ1-2, with D unresolved. The V gene's germline CDR1 is DFQATT and CDR2 SNEGSKA (reference sequence). Trimming took off 0 bases at V and 3 bases at J, with 8 bases between the two ends. CDR3 length: 13 amino acids.

Details on this clonotype: A junction end diverges from the germline sequence, so it may reflect a read error. The rearrangement links TRBV12-3 or TRBV12-4 to TRBJ1-5; D ambiguous. The CDR3 is 15 residues long. The CDR3 reads CASSTTDKFNQPQLF. The CDR3 coding sequence is TGTGCCAGCAGTACTACTGATAAATTCAATCAGCCCCAGCTTTTT.

The V gene is TRBV12-3 or TRBV12-4, the J gene TRBJ1-2, with D unclear. The CDR3 totals 13 residues. Trimming removed 3 bases from V and 8 bases from J, with 13 bases in between. The CDR3 coding sequence is TGTGCCAGCAGTTTTACGTGGGCTGGAGGCTACACCTTC. Translating it yields CASSFTWAGGYTF.